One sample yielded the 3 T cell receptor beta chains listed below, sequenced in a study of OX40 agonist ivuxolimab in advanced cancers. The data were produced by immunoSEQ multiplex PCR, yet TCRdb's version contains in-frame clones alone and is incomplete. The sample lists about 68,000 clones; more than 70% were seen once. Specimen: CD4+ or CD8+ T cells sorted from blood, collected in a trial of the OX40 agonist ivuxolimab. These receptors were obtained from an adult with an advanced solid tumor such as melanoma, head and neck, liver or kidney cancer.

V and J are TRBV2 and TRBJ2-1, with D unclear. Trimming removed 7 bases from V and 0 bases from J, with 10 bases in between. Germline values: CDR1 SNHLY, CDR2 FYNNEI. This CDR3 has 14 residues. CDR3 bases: TGTGCCAGCACAGACAAAAACTCCTACAATGAGCAGTTCTTC. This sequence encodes CASTDKNSYNEQFF.

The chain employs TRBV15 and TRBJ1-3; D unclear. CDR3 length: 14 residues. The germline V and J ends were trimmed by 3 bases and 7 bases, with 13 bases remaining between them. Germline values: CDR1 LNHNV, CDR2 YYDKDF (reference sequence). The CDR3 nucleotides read TGTGCCACCAGCAGTCAGAGTTCGGGCAACACCATATATTTT. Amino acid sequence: CATSSQSSGNTIYF.

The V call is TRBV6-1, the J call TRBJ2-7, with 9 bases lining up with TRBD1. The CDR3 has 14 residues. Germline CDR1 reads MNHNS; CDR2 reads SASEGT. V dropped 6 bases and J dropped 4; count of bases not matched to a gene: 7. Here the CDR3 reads CASRTGTGKYEQYF. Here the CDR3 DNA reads TGTGCCAGCAGAACCGGGACAGGGAAGTACGAGCAGTACTTC.